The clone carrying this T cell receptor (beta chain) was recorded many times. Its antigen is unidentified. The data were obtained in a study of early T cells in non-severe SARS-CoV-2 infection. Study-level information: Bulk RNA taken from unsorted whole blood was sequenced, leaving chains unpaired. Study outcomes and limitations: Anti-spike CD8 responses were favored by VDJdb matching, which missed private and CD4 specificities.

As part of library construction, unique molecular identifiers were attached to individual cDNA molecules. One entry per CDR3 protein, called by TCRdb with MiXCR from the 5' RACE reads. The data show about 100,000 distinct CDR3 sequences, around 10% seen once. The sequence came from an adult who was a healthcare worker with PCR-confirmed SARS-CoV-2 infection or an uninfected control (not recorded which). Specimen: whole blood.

CDR3 loop: CASSSDGANTGELFF. CDR3 nucleotides: TGTGCCAGCAGCTCCGACGGTGCGAACACCGGGGAGCTGTTTTTT. The rearrangement joins TRBV5-6 to TRBJ2-2, with D hard to call. The CDR3 runs to 15 residues. CDR1 and CDR2 from the germline V gene are SGHDT and YYEEEE. The ends were cut back, 3 bases at V and 0 bases at J, with 9 bases in the middle.